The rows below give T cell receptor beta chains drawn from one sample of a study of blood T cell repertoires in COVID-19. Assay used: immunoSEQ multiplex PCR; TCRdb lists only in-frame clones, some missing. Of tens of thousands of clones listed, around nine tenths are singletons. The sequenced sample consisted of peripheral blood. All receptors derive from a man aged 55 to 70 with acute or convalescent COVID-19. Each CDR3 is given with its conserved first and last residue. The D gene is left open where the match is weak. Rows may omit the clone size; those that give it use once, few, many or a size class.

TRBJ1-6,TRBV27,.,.,CASQEGFSYNSPLHF,TGTGCCAGCCAGGAGGGATTCTCCTATAATTCACCCCTCCACTTT
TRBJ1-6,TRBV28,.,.,CASSLGRAGNSPLHF,TGTGCCAGCAGTTTAGGCAGGGCGGGGAATTCACCCCTCCACTTT
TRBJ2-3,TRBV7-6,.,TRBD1,CASSLGYGTGLPLVTQYF,TGTGCCAGCAGCTTAGGCTATGGGACAGGACTTCCTCTGGTTACGCAGTATTTT
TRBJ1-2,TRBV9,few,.,CASSRVRDYTF,TGTGCCAGCAGCAGAGTGCGAGACTACACCTTC
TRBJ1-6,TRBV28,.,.,CASSPTPPTVYNSPLHF,TGTGCCAGCAGTCCTACACCCCCGACAGTTTATAATTCACCCCTCCACTTT
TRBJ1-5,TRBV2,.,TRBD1,CASHQPSRGRSNQPQHF,TGTGCCAGCCATCAACCGTCCAGGGGGCGCAGCAATCAGCCCCAGCATTTT
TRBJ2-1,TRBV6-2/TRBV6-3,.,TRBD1,CASSLTQGAPAEQFF,TGTGCCAGCAGTTTGACACAGGGGGCGCCGGCTGAGCAGTTCTTC
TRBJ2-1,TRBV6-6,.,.,CASSSASAQGNEQFF,TGTGCCAGCAGTTCCGCTAGCGCCCAGGGCAATGAGCAGTTCTTC
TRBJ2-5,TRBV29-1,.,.,CSVDRQGQETQYF,TGCAGCGTTGATCGGCAGGGGCAAGAGACCCAGTACTTC
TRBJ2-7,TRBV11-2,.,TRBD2,CASSLRRTSSYEQYF,TGTGCCAGCAGCTTAAGACGGACTAGCTCCTACGAGCAGTACTTC
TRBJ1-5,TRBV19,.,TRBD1,CASKQGQLNQPQHF,TGTGCCAGTAAGCAGGGACAGCTCAATCAGCCCCAGCATTTT
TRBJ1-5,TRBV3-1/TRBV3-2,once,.,CASSQGVRGEPQHF,TGTGCCAGCAGCCAAGGGGTGCGGGGAGAGCCCCAGCATTTT
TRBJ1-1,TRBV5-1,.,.,CASSFQGHDTEAFF,TGCGCCAGCAGCTTTCAGGGTCATGACACTGAAGCTTTCTTT
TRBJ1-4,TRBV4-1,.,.,CASSQQGQGEKLFF,TGCGCCAGCAGCCAACAGGGGCAGGGTGAAAAACTGTTTTTT
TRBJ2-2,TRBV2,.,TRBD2,CASSDVWVAGGSLDTGELFF,TGTGCCAGCAGTGATGTATGGGTAGCGGGGGGCTCGTTGGACACCGGGGAGCTGTTTTTT
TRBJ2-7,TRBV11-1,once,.,CASSRGCLGSEQYF,TGTGCCAGCAGCCGGGGGTGTTTGGGGTCCGAGCAGTACTTC
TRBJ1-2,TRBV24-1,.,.,CATSDSGLQASYTF,TGTGCCACCAGTGATTCAGGGCTCCAGGCGAGCTACACCTTC
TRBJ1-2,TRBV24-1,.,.,CATSAGNYGYTF,TGTGCCACCAGTGCGGGTAACTATGGCTACACCTTC
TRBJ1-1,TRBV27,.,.,CASSPLADGGNTEAFF,TGTGCCAGCAGCCCTCTAGCGGACGGTGGGAACACTGAAGCTTTCTTT
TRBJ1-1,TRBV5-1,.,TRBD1,CASSSQGANTEAFF,TGCGCCAGCAGCTCACAGGGGGCGAACACTGAAGCTTTCTTT
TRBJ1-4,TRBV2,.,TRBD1,CASRRTGANEKLFF,TGTGCCAGCAGGAGGACAGGGGCGAATGAAAAACTGTTTTTT
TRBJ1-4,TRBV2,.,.,CASRPTGHSEKLFF,TGTGCCAGCAGACCGACAGGACACTCCGAAAAACTGTTTTTT
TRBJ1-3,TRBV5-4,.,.,CASSSPGTPNTIYF,TGTGCCAGCAGCTCCCCTGGGACACCAAACACCATATATTTT
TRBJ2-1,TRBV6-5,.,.,CATEGLEGVFF,TGTGCCACCGAAGGGTTGGAAGGGGTGTTCTTC
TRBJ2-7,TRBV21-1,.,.,CASSREGVRLSYEQYF,TGTGCCAGCAGCAGGGAGGGGGTGAGGTTGTCCTACGAGCAGTACTTC
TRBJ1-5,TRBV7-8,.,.,CASSLDRGNQPQHF,TGTGCCAGCAGCTTAGACAGGGGCAATCAGCCCCAGCATTTT
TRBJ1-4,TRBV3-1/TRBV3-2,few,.,CASSRGRQSNEKLFF,TGTGCCAGCAGCAGGGGGAGACAGTCGAATGAAAAACTGTTTTTT
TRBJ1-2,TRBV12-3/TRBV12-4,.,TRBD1,CASGQGGGYTF,TGTGCCAGCGGACAGGGGGGCGGCTACACCTTC
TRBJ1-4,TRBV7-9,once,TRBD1,CASSPRQGRDLFF,TGTGCCAGCAGTCCCCGACAGGGGCGGGATCTGTTTTTT
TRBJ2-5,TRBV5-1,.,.,CASSLGEPQETQYF,TGCGCCAGCAGCTTGGGCGAGCCCCAAGAGACCCAGTACTTC
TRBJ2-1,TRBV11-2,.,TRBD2,CASSFITSGDNEQFF,TGTGCCAGCAGCTTTATCACTAGCGGGGACAATGAGCAGTTCTTC
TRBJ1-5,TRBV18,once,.,CASSPGRPQGPQHF,TGTGCCAGCTCACCGGGCAGGCCACAGGGGCCCCAGCATTTT
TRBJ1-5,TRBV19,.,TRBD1,CASSISGTGGLDQPQHF,TGTGCCAGTAGTATCTCCGGGACAGGGGGCTTAGATCAGCCCCAGCATTTT
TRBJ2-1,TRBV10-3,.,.,CAISPEATSYNEQFF,TGTGCCATCAGCCCTGAGGCAACCTCCTACAATGAGCAGTTCTTC
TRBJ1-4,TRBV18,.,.,CASSPVPGEKLFF,TGTGCCAGCTCACCAGTCCCCGGGGAAAAACTGTTTTTT
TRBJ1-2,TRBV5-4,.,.,CASSGGGYGYTF,TGTGCCAGCAGCGGAGGTGGCTATGGCTACACCTTC
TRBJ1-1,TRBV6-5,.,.,CASALGQNTEAFF,TGTGCCAGCGCCCTGGGCCAAAACACTGAAGCTTTCTTT
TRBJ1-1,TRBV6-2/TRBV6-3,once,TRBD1,CASSLPGQLIITEAFF,TGTGCCAGCAGTTTGCCGGGACAGCTTATAATCACTGAAGCTTTCTTT
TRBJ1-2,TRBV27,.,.,CASSLSGGPGYTF,TGTGCCAGCAGTTTAAGCGGTGGGCCTGGCTACACCTTC
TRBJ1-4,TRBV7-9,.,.,CASTPRGEREKLFF,TGTGCCAGCACACCCAGGGGCGAGCGTGAAAAACTGTTTTTT